The sequence of this TCR delta chain was determined in a study of γδ T cells in repeated Plasmodium falciparum infection. Study in general: The natural-infection arm compared Malian children under seasonal malaria with matched Australian children. Timepoints: baseline, immediately before selected infections, and 21 days after every infection. Findings and caveats of the study: Vdelta2-negative gammadelta repertoires appeared less diverse and less shared in Malian than Australian children.

Gammadelta T cells were flow-sorted from PBMC into Vgamma9/Vdelta2+ and Vdelta2-negative populations for bulk analysis. CDR3 length: 15 residues. The V gene's germline CDR1 is TSWWSYY and CDR2 QGS. V lost 9 bases to trimming and J lost 7 bases; unmatched junction nucleotides: 14. TCRdb reanalysed the multiplex PCR reads via CATT. This table holds 45,000 to 60,000 delta-chain clones, about 2% found once. In the case of this clone: The antigen remains unidentified. A single base is all that separates this from a far larger clone, so a read error is likely. The sample has other DNA sequences that encode this CDR3 too.

The sample was gamma-delta T cells from blood. The sequence derives from a pool of human donors (malaria-infected and uninfected, not separated). The chain uses TRDV1 and TRDJ1, with TRDD3 identical over 10 bases. The J gene was not available in TCRdb and was assigned here by matching the DNA to germline segments. The CDR3 reads CALRGGGYAIGKLIF. The CDR3 nucleotides read TGTGCTCTAAGGGGGGGGGGATACGCGATCGGTAAACTCATCTTT.